This entry lists 22 T cell receptor beta chains sequenced from one sample in a study of blood T cell repertoires in COVID-19 (dated by TCRdb to 2020 to 2022). The method was the immunoSEQ multiplex PCR assay. TCRdb obtained this table from immuneACCESS and retained in-frame rearrangements with V and J assigned. These tables miss some clones; where compared with another copy, unresolved V genes account for less than half of the shortfall, and the remainder is unexplained. This sample gives around 200,000 clones in total; about nine tenths of them show up just once. The top ten clones comprise around 1.6% of the sample. The specimen was peripheral blood. The origin of the receptors is a man younger than 35 with active or convalescent COVID-19.

The J gene is TRBJ1-1, the V gene TRBV11-2; no definite D call. CDR3 length: 15 amino acids. Trimming took off 1 base at V and 0 bases at J, with 9 bases between the two ends. Germline-derived CDR1 and CDR2 are SGHAT and FQNNGV. CDR3 sequence (DNA): TGTGCCAGCAGCTTAGTGAGACAACTGAACACTGAAGCTTTCTTT. Protein: CASSLVRQLNTEAFF.

This clone has just a few counts. This chain uses TRBV7-9 with TRBJ1-1; 7 bases map to TRBD1. This CDR3 region has 12 residues. Germline V CDR1 and CDR2: SEHNR, FQNEAQ (reference sequence). J lost 11 bases, V lost 5 bases, and 8 bases had no gene match. This CDR3 reads CASSPGTERAFF. CDR3 DNA: TGTGCCAGCAGCCCGGGGACAGAAAGGGCTTTCTTT.

The J gene is TRBJ1-1, the V gene TRBV21-1; the D call in the table, TRBD1, was not verified against the DNA. TRBV21-1 is tagged as a pseudogene. The CDR3 has 18 amino acids. The CDR3 region is CASSKALLSDRGCPEAFF. The CDR3 region has the DNA TGTGCCAGCAGCAAAGCGCTTTTATCTGACAGGGGATGCCCTGAAGCTTTCTTT.

The rearrangement links TRBV3-1 (or the pseudogene TRBV3-2) to TRBJ2-7; possible D gene TRBD2, 5 bases. This CDR3 region has 13 residues. The V gene's germline CDR1 is LGHDT and CDR2 YNNKEL (reference sequence). V gave up 2 bases and J gave up 5 bases, with 10 bases separating them. The CDR3 protein is CASSQLSGDEQYF. In DNA form, the CDR3 reads TGTGCCAGCAGCCAACTAAGCGGAGACGAGCAGTACTTC.

The rearrangement uses TRBV6-5 and TRBJ1-2, with 7 bases that match TRBD1. V lost 6 bases, J lost 3 bases, and 7 bases stayed unmatched. This CDR3 has 14 residues. In germline, CDR1 is MNHEY, CDR2 SVGAGI. CDR3 nucleotides: TGTGCCAGCAGAGACACAGGGGCCTACTATGGCTACACCTTC. It yields the protein CASRDTGAYYGYTF.

The chain uses TRBV18 and TRBJ1-1; no clear D. Trimming removed 4 bases from V and 0 bases from J, with 6 bases in between. The CDR3 contains 13 residues. Germline-derived CDR1 and CDR2 are KGHSH and LQKENI. The DNA of the CDR3 is TGTGCCAGCTCACGAGGGATGAACACTGAAGCTTTCTTT. Amino acids: CASSRGMNTEAFF.

The CDR3 DNA sequence: TGTGCCAGTAGTATTATGAGCTCCTACAATGAGCAGTTCTTC. Amino acid sequence: CASSIMSSYNEQFF. The rearrangement joins TRBV19 to TRBJ2-1; D gene ambiguous. The germline CDR1 and CDR2 sequences are LNHDA and SQIVND (reference sequence). V was pared by 3 bases and J by 0 bases, with 6 bases between. The CDR3 has 14 residues.

The V call is TRBV5-1, the J call TRBJ1-1, with unresolved D. CDR3 length equals 13 residues. In germline, CDR1 is SGHRS, CDR2 YFSETQ. Trimming shortened V by 7 bases and J by 3 bases, and 13 bases separated the two germline ends. The CDR3 bases are TGCGCCAGCGCTATTTCGGCGGACACTGAAGCTTTCTTT. Protein: CASAISADTEAFF.

CDR3 loop: CASSEALRLAGMSTDTQYF. The CDR3 DNA reads as TGTGCCAGCAGTGAAGCATTAAGACTAGCGGGGATGAGCACAGATACGCAGTATTTT. This chain joins TRBV2 and TRBJ2-3; TRBD2 matches at 11 bases. Germline assignment: CDR1 SNHLY and CDR2 FYNNEI. Losses at the gene ends were 0 bases for V and 0 bases for J; bases not matched to a gene: 8. The CDR3 consists of 19 residues.

The chain combines TRBV6-5 with TRBJ2-1, with 7 nucleotides matching TRBD2. The CDR3 totals 13 residues. The germline CDR1 and CDR2 sequences are MNHEY and SVGAGI. Losses at the gene ends were 5 bases for V and 9 bases for J; bases not matched to a gene: 7. The CDR3 DNA sequence: TGTGCCAGCAGTCCGGGGACTACATTTGAGCAGTTCTTC. It translates to CASSPGTTFEQFF.

The CDR3 DNA reads TGTGCCAGCAGCCGTACCCGGGGGGCGGGCGAAAAACTGTTTTTT. It translates to CASSRTRGAGEKLFF. This chain links TRBV27 with TRBJ1-4, with D maybe TRBD1 (6 bases). This CDR3 is built from 15 residues. CDR1 is MNHEY, CDR2 SMNVEV, per germline (reference sequence). The V end was cut by 6 bases, the J end by 8 bases, with 19 bases between.

About this clone itself: The junction departs from the called germline gene at one end, perhaps through a read error. The chain has TRBV5-4 and TRBJ2-7, with unresolved D. The CDR3 has 14 amino acids. CDR1 is SGHNT and CDR2 is YYREEE in the germline V gene (reference sequence). CDR3 DNA sequence: TGTGCCAGCAGCTCCCCAGTCACATCCTCCGAGCAGTACTTC. Its protein product is CASSSPVTSSEQYF.

The gene calls are TRBV6-5 and TRBJ1-2; D is undetermined. Germline V gene sequence: CDR1 MNHEY, CDR2 SVGAGI. The CDR3 has 14 amino acids. The V gene lost 2 bases and the J gene lost 7 bases, with 14 bases spanning the gap. CDR3 sequence: CASSYGRQGGGYTF. The CDR3 DNA follows: TGTGCCAGCAGTTACGGAAGACAAGGAGGTGGCTACACCTTC.

The chain couples TRBV6-5 to TRBJ2-3; D is uncertain. The V gene lost 7 bases and the J gene lost 2 bases, with 10 bases spanning the gap. The CDR3 spans 13 residues. The germline V gene encodes CDR1 MNHEY and CDR2 SVGAGI. This CDR3 is CASTVPSTDTQYF. In nucleotides, the CDR3 is TGTGCCAGCACCGTTCCGTCCACAGATACGCAGTATTTT.

J is TRBJ2-1 and V is TRBV27; D is possibly TRBD2 (5 bases). CDR3 length equals 14 residues. V dropped 2 bases and J dropped 5 bases, with 10 bases sitting between them. Germline loops: CDR1 MNHEY, CDR2 SMNVEV (reference sequence). CDR3 in DNA: TGTGCCAGCAGTTTAGGTCCAGCGGACAATGAGCAGTTCTTC. As protein: CASSLGPADNEQFF.

This sequence joins TRBV7-8 and TRBJ2-3, with TRBD1 as a possible D gene (7 bases). V shed 5 bases and J shed 6 bases, with 27 bases lying between them. The CDR3 runs to 18 residues. The germline CDR1 and CDR2 sequences are SGHVS and FQNEAQ. CDR3 in amino acids: CASSRNRQGGIGADTQYF. The CDR3 DNA sequence: TGTGCCAGCAGCCGGAACAGACAGGGAGGCATAGGGGCCGATACGCAGTATTTT.

The rearrangement links TRBV11-2 to TRBJ1-3, with D unclear. The CDR3 runs 17 residues. V lost 2 bases to trimming and J lost 0 bases, with 14 bases between them. CDR1 and CDR2 (germline): SGHAT, FQNNGV. The CDR3: CASSLSGGSLSGNTIYF. CDR3 nucleotide sequence: TGTGCCAGCAGCTTATCCGGCGGATCCCTCTCTGGAAACACCATATATTTT.

This chain uses TRBV15 with TRBJ1-2, with 11 bases fitting TRBD1. The CDR3 loop spans 17 amino acids. Germline trimming cut 4 bases from V and 5 bases from J; bases unmatched to any gene: 12. Germline V gene lookup returns CDR1 LNHNV and CDR2 YYDKDF (reference sequence). The chain's CDR3 is CATSTYLRTGGPYGYTF. The DNA of the CDR3 is TGTGCCACCAGCACCTACTTGCGGACAGGGGGCCCATATGGCTACACCTTC.

The chain couples TRBV7-2 to TRBJ2-2; D possibly corresponds to TRBD1 (5 bases). CDR1 is SGHTA and CDR2 is FQGNSA in the germline V gene. Trimming cost V 2 bases and J 8 bases, with 12 bases left between them. The CDR3 sequence is 14 residues long. CDR3 in DNA: TGTGCCAGCAGCTTATGGGGTGGGGCAGGGGAGCTGTTTTTT. Encoded protein: CASSLWGGAGELFF.

The V gene is TRBV12-3 or TRBV12-4, the J gene TRBJ2-1; no definite D call. This CDR3 comprises 13 residues. V shed 3 bases and J shed 6 bases, with 9 bases lying between them. The CDR3 sequence: CASSLVRSNEQFF. CDR3 nucleotides: TGTGCCAGCAGTTTGGTGCGGTCCAATGAGCAGTTCTTC.

Points on this clone: Distinct nucleotide sequences in the sample also encode this CDR3. V is TRBV5-1 and J is TRBJ2-2; D is unclear. The V gene lost 1 base and the J gene lost 1 base, with 5 bases spanning the gap. CDR3 length: 14 residues. Germline loops: CDR1 SGHRS, CDR2 YFSETQ. CDR3 sequence: CASSLSGNTGELFF. The CDR3 DNA sequence: TGCGCCAGCAGCTTGTCAGGGAACACCGGGGAGCTGTTTTTT.

The chain joins TRBV18 to TRBJ2-1; 7 bases map to TRBD1. This CDR3 contains 17 residues. V trimming: 3 bases; J trimming: 3 bases; junction bases outside the gene matches: 11. Germline V gene data show CDR1 as KGHSH and CDR2 as LQKENI. CDR3 amino acids: CASSPSRQGYNYNEQFF. For the CDR3, the DNA is TGTGCCAGCTCACCCTCAAGACAGGGCTATAACTACAATGAGCAGTTCTTC.